These 24 T cell receptor beta chains were all obtained from the same sample, sequenced in a study of technical replicates of blood from a few donors (TCRdb year 2017). The protocol used for the library was the immunoSEQ multiplex PCR assay. TCRdb re-hosts the immuneACCESS table, in-frame sequences only. Its copies lack some clones; in the studies checked, an unresolved V gene accounts for under half of them, and the cause for the rest is not known. In this sample the table shows under 70,000 clones, almost 95% of which occur a single time. The ten largest account for around 0.38% of the sample. The specimen sequenced was T cells isolated from PBMCs. The receptors were gathered from a human donor in good health.

The chain uses TRBV27 and TRBJ1-2; D is unresolved. Trimming shortened V by 6 bases and J by 4 bases, and 18 bases separated the two germline ends. CDR3 length: 15 amino acids. CDR1 and CDR2 (germline): MNHEY, SMNVEV (reference sequence). CDR3 in amino acids: CASSRNADNLYGYTF. The CDR3 nucleotides read TGTGCCAGCAGCCGGAACGCCGACAATCTCTATGGCTACACCTTC.

The CDR3 nucleotides read TGTGCCAGCAGCTTTCGCCCGGACAGGGAACTCTATGGCTACACCTTC. Translating it yields CASSFRPDRELYGYTF. This chain connects TRBV7-8 to TRBJ1-2, with TRBD1 matching 8 bases. The J segment lost 4 bases and the V segment lost 3 bases, leaving 10 bases of the junction unmatched. The CDR3 runs to 16 residues. In germline, CDR1 is SGHVS, CDR2 FQNEAQ. Combining the CDR3 with reference TRBV7-8 and TRBJ1-2 gives the whole variable domain GAGVSQSPRYKVAKRGQDVALRCDPISGHVSLFWYQQALGQGPEFLTYFQNEAQLDKSGLPSDRFFAERPEGSVSTLKIQRTQQEDSAVYLCASSFRPDRELYGYTFGSGTRLTVV.

The V gene is TRBV28, the J gene TRBJ2-7; 13 bases match TRBD2. Unmatched junction bases numbered 17, after V lost 5 bases and J lost 10 bases. Germline CDR1 MDHEN, CDR2 SYDVKM. The CDR3 spans 17 residues. The CDR3 loop is CASSATSGRPQPGGQYF. The CDR3 DNA reads as TGTGCCAGCAGTGCGACTAGCGGGAGGCCCCAACCGGGGGGACAGTACTTC.

The J gene is TRBJ2-2, the V gene TRBV7-2; a weak D match, TRBD2 (5 bases). Looked up from germline, CDR1 is SGHTA and CDR2 is FQGNSA. This CDR3 spans 14 amino acids. The V end lost 6 bases, the J end lost 6 bases, and 14 bases lay between the germline ends. CDR3 sequence (DNA): TGTGCCAGCAGTGTTTCGGAGGTCTCCGGGGAGCTGTTTTTT. It translates to CASSVSEVSGELFF.

The chain employs TRBV19 and TRBJ2-1; TRBD2 agrees at 9 bases. Germline V gene lookup returns CDR1 LNHDA and CDR2 SQIVND (reference sequence). With 3 bases clipped from V and 6 bases from J, the junction kept 6 bases outside the gene matches. CDR3 size: 15 residues. In nucleotides, the CDR3 is TGTGCCAGTAGTATCAGTCTAGCGGGGCCCAATGAGCAGTTCTTC. Residues: CASSISLAGPNEQFF.

V usage is TRBV13 and J usage is TRBJ2-1; 13 nucleotides align to TRBD2. V was pared by 3 bases and J by 10 bases, with 15 bases of the junction left unmatched. Looked up from germline, CDR1 is PRHDT and CDR2 is FYEKMQ (reference sequence). This CDR3 spans 18 amino acids. CDR3 in DNA: TGTGCCAGCAGCTTCGGACTAGCGGGAGCCCCGACCCCGACCGAGCAGTTCTTC. Protein sequence: CASSFGLAGAPTPTEQFF.

The chain uses TRBV27 and TRBJ2-7; maybe TRBD2 (5 bases). CDR3 size: 14 residues. Trimming shortened V by 0 bases and J by 2 bases, and 8 bases separated the two germline ends. Germline assignment: CDR1 MNHEY and CDR2 SMNVEV (reference sequence). CDR3 residues: CASSLSPLAYEQYF. The CDR3 coding sequence is TGTGCCAGCAGTTTATCGCCACTAGCCTACGAGCAGTACTTC.

This chain links TRBV19 with TRBJ1-1; 8 nucleotides match TRBD1. Germline V CDR1 and CDR2: LNHDA, SQIVND (reference sequence). The CDR3 spans 13 residues. After removal of 7 bases from V and 3 bases from J, the junction contained 4 bases not matched to a gene. The CDR3 sequence is CASKQGAYTEAFF. CDR3 DNA sequence: TGTGCCAGTAAGCAGGGGGCATACACTGAAGCTTTCTTT.

The rearrangement joins TRBV20-1 to TRBJ1-2; D is possibly TRBD1 (6 bases). This CDR3 comprises 11 residues. Germline CDR1 reads DFQATT; CDR2 reads SNEGSKA (reference sequence). Trimming pared 3 bases from V and 8 bases from J, leaving 10 bases between. The CDR3 protein is CSASRGGGYTF. The CDR3 coding sequence is TGCAGTGCTAGCCGCGGGGGCGGCTACACCTTC.

The V and J genes are TRBV4-1 and TRBJ1-2, with 9 bases aligning to TRBD1. The CDR3 totals 20 residues. Trimming at V came to 1 base and at J to 2 bases, leaving 17 bases not matched to a gene. Germline loops: CDR1 MGHRA, CDR2 YSYEKL. As DNA, the CDR3 is TGCGCCAGCAGCCAAGTGACTATAAGGGACAGGGCCGACATAAACTATGGCTACACCTTC. Its translation: CASSQVTIRDRADINYGYTF.

This clone was counted once. This rearrangement joins TRBV14 to TRBJ1-4, with D hard to call. V dropped 4 bases and J dropped 5 bases, with 8 bases sitting between them. CDR3 size: 13 residues. CDR1 and CDR2 (germline): SGHDN, FVKESK. The CDR3 loop reads CASSPRGNEKLFF. CDR3 sequence (DNA): TGTGCCAGCAGCCCCCGAGGGAATGAAAAACTGTTTTTT.

The chain links TRBV5-1 to TRBJ2-1; D gene unclear. Trimming took off 1 base at V and 5 bases at J, with 10 bases between the two ends. The CDR3 sequence is 14 residues long. Germline V CDR1 and CDR2: SGHRS, YFSETQ. CDR3 DNA: TGCGCCAGCAGCTTGAATGACTTTGACAATGAGCAGTTCTTC. Translation: CASSLNDFDNEQFF.

The chain joins TRBV19 to TRBJ2-7; D may be TRBD2 (6 bases). The germline CDR1 and CDR2 sequences are LNHDA and SQIVND (reference sequence). This CDR3 region has 15 residues. The V end lost 9 bases, the J end lost 2 bases, and 20 bases lay between the germline ends. The CDR3 protein is CASSSQGSGPYEQYF. The CDR3 nucleotides are TGTGCCAGCTCTAGTCAGGGTAGCGGTCCCTACGAGCAGTACTTC. Full variable domain (missing parts from reference TRBV19 and TRBJ2-7): DGGITQSPKYLFRKEGQNVTLSCEQNLNHDAMYWYRQDPGQGLRLIYYSQIVNDFQKGDIAEGYSVSREKKESFPLTVTSAQKNPTAFYLCASSSQGSGPYEQYFGPGTRLTVT.

V gene TRBV18 combines with J gene TRBJ2-2; D is unclear. V was pared by 8 bases and J by 6 bases, with 13 bases between. This CDR3 has 13 amino acids. CDR1 and CDR2 from the germline V gene are KGHSH and LQKENI. As DNA, the CDR3 is TGTGCCAGCCGAATAACAGTACCCGGGGAGCTGTTTTTT. Translating gives CASRITVPGELFF.

The chain combines TRBV13 with TRBJ2-7; tentative D call: TRBD2 (6 bases). The V and J ends lost 1 base and 4 bases respectively, with 8 bases between them. The CDR3 has 13 residues. Germline CDR1 is PRHDT and CDR2 is FYEKMQ (reference sequence). The CDR3 DNA reads as TGTGCCAGCAGCTTAGCGGCGGGGTACGAGCAGTACTTC. Its translation: CASSLAAGYEQYF.

This rearrangement joins TRBV11-3 to TRBJ2-1, with TRBD2 matching 10 bases. From germline, CDR1 is SGHNT and CDR2 YENEEA. J lost 4 bases, V lost 8 bases, and 8 bases had no gene match. The CDR3 has 15 amino acids. In nucleotides, the CDR3 is TGTGCCAGCTCCCAACTAGCGGGAATATACAATGAGCAGTTCTTC. As protein: CASSQLAGIYNEQFF.

The chain is built from TRBV5-1 and TRBJ2-5; 10 bases map to TRBD2. Germline V gives CDR1 SGHRS, CDR2 YFSETQ. CDR3 length: 16 amino acids. The V segment lost 1 base and the J segment 3 bases; nucleotides outside the gene matches: 6. CDR3 in DNA: TGCGCCAGCAGCTTGTCCTCTAGCGGGGGAAAAGAGACCCAGTACTTC. Translated, it gives CASSLSSSGGKETQYF.

The chain uses TRBV9 and TRBJ1-5; no clear D gene. V was cut by 1 base and J by 6 bases, with 11 bases left in between. The CDR3 covers 14 residues. The germline V gene encodes CDR1 SGDLS and CDR2 YYNGEE. In DNA form, the CDR3 reads TGTGCCAGCAGCGTATCGTCCCGAGGTCAGCCCCAGCATTTT. Protein product: CASSVSSRGQPQHF.

The rearrangement joins TRBV28 to TRBJ1-5; the D is unclear. Trimming removed 2 bases from V and 0 bases from J, with 8 bases in between. The CDR3 length is 15 residues. Germline V lookup: CDR1 MDHEN, CDR2 SYDVKM. CDR3 nucleotides: TGTGCCAGCAGTTTAAACCTAGGTAGCAATCAGCCCCAGCATTTT. Protein sequence: CASSLNLGSNQPQHF.

This chain uses TRBV19 with TRBJ1-5; no clear D gene. The V gene lost 0 bases and the J gene lost 3 bases, with 15 bases spanning the gap. The CDR3 contains 17 residues. Germline CDR1 LNHDA, CDR2 SQIVND (reference sequence). The CDR3 region has the DNA TGTGCCAGTAGTATAGATCCGTTGACAACACTCAATCAGCCCCAGCATTTT. Its translation is CASSIDPLTTLNQPQHF.

The chain combines TRBV9 with TRBJ2-1, with D possibly being TRBD2 (5 bases). Looked up from germline, CDR1 is SGDLS and CDR2 is YYNGEE. This CDR3 has 14 amino acids. The V end lost 1 base, the J end lost 6 bases, and 11 bases lay between the germline ends. As DNA, the CDR3 is TGTGCCAGCAGCGTACAATGGGAGCTCAATGAGCAGTTCTTC. Its protein is CASSVQWELNEQFF. Based on the CDR3 plus reference TRBV9 and TRBJ2-1, the full variable domain is DSGVTQTPKHLITATGQRVTLRCSPRSGDLSVYWYQQSLDQGLQFLIQYYNGEERAKGNILERFSAQQFPDLHSELNLSSLELGDSALYFCASSVQWELNEQFFGPGTRLTVL.

V gene TRBV19 combines with J gene TRBJ1-2; the D gene is possibly TRBD1 (6 bases). V gave up 4 bases and J gave up 3 bases, with 12 bases separating them. Germline CDR1 LNHDA, CDR2 SQIVND (reference sequence). The CDR3 is made up of 14 amino acids. The CDR3 reads CASSRQERDYGYTF. The CDR3 DNA is TGTGCCAGTAGTAGACAGGAGCGCGACTATGGCTACACCTTC.

This chain joins TRBV9 and TRBJ1-1, with 7 bases lining up with TRBD1. Germline values: CDR1 SGDLS, CDR2 YYNGEE. The V and J ends lost 4 bases and 4 bases, in that order; junction bases with no gene match: 4. The CDR3 is made up of 13 amino acids. The CDR3 DNA follows: TGTGCCAGCAGCCTGGGGACAGCCACTGAAGCTTTCTTT. This translates into CASSLGTATEAFF. Based on the CDR3 plus reference TRBV9 and TRBJ1-1, the full variable domain is DSGVTQTPKHLITATGQRVTLRCSPRSGDLSVYWYQQSLDQGLQFLIQYYNGEERAKGNILERFSAQQFPDLHSELNLSSLELGDSALYFCASSLGTATEAFFGQGTRLTVV.

The J gene is TRBJ2-2, the V gene TRBV18, with a tentative D call TRBD2 (6 bases). The CDR3 loop spans 14 amino acids. The V end was cut by 0 bases, the J end by 4 bases, with 6 bases between. In germline, CDR1 is KGHSH, CDR2 LQKENI. The CDR3 region is CASSPPGLTGELFF. Written as DNA, the CDR3 is TGTGCCAGCTCACCACCGGGACTCACCGGGGAGCTGTTTTTT.